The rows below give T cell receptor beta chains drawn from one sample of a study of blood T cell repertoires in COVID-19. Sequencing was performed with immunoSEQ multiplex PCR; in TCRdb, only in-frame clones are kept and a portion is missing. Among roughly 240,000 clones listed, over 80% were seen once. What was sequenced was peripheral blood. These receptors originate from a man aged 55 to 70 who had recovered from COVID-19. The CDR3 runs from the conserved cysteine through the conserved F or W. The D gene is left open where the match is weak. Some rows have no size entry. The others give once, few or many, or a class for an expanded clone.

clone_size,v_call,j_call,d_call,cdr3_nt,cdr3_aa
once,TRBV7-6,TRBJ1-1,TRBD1,TGTGCCAGCAGCTTAAGAGGACAGGGGTTCACTGAAGCTTTCTTT,CASSLRGQGFTEAFF
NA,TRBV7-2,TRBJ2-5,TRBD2,TGTGCCAGCAGCTGGGGTGGCGGGAGTACCTTTGAGACCCAGTACTTC,CASSWGGGSTFETQYF
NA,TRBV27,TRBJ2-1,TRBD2,TGTGCCAGCAGTTTATCGATTCCAGCGGGGGGGCGGAATGAGCAGTTCTTC,CASSLSIPAGGRNEQFF
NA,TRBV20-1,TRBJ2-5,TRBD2,TGCAGTGCCAGTTCAGGACTAGCGGGAACCCAAGAGACCCAGTACTTC,CSASSGLAGTQETQYF
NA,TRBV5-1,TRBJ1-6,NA,TGCGCCAGCAGCCCGCGGTCAGATTATAATTCACCCCTCCACTTT,CASSPRSDYNSPLHF
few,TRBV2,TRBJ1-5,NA,TGTGCCAGCAGGAGTACAGGGTCGCCGGGTCAGCCCCAGCATTTT,CASRSTGSPGQPQHF
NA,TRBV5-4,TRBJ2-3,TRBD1,TGTGCCAGCAGCTTCGGGACAGGCCGCTCCGATACGCAGTATTTT,CASSFGTGRSDTQYF
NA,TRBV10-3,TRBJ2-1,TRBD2,TGTGCCAGCAGGAGTGGCGGGAGGGTAGGAAATGAGCAGTTCTTC,CASRSGGRVGNEQFF
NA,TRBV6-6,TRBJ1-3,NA,TGTGCCAGCAGTAACGGACTCTCTGGAAACACCATATATTTT,CASSNGLSGNTIYF
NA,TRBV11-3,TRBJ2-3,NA,TGTGCCAGCAGCTCTACAGATACGCAGTATTTT,CASSSTDTQYF